These 22 T cell receptor beta chains were sequenced from one sample in a study of regulatory T cells in long-lasting Graves disease. The time point: newly diagnosed GD, antithyroid drugs for less than 3 months. RNA from PBMCs was the source of the TCR library. Combining iRepertoire HTBI primers with Arm-PCR of CDR3 regions, the authors built TCR beta libraries. Each CDR3 protein is one row after TCRdb ran MiXCR on the multiplex PCR reads. Of about 470,000 distinct CDR3 sequences in the sample, 16% were seen once. In addition, the sample was reused for a study of T cells in Graves' hyperthyroidism and ophthalmopathy.

The specimen comprised peripheral blood mononuclear cells (PBMCs), sampled at new diagnosis, from a patient treated with antithyroid drugs. The receptors originated from a man aged 35 to 55 with Graves disease.

This clonotype has a handful of counts. The chain links TRBV29-1 to TRBJ1-2, with unresolved D. CDR1 SQVTM and CDR2 ANQGSEA come from the germline V gene. This CDR3 contains 13 residues. V was cut by 4 bases and J by 4 bases, with 13 bases left in between. Written as DNA, the CDR3 is TGCAGCGTTGCCCAGAGGGCGGCCTATGGCTACACCTTC. Its translation: CSVAQRAAYGYTF.

About this clonotype itself: Germline and junction disagree at one end, which may indicate a read error. The V gene is TRBV27, the J gene TRBJ2-4; D may be TRBD1 or TRBD2 (6 bases each). Near its end, the DNA agrees better with TRBJ2-1, so the J call may be wrong. Germline CDR1 reads MNHEY; CDR2 reads SMNVEV (reference sequence). The CDR3 is 15 amino acids. The CDR3 DNA reads as TGTGCCAGCAGTTTACAGGGGCTAGGGGGGAATGGGCAGTTCTTC. Amino acids: CASSLQGLGGNGQFF.

This clonotype was seen at least ten times. The chain links TRBV3-1 to TRBJ2-5; D is undetermined. The ends were cut back, 3 bases at V and 0 bases at J, with 14 bases in the middle. The CDR3 runs to 16 residues. Germline V gene sequence: CDR1 LGHDT, CDR2 YNNKEL (reference sequence). CDR3 DNA: TGTGCCAGCAGCCAGAATCGGGCAATGTACCAAGAGACCCAGTACTTC. Translation: CASSQNRAMYQETQYF.

This clonotype was counted between two and nine times. This rearrangement joins TRBV4-1 to TRBJ2-3; D is unclear. Deletions cut 0 bases from V and 9 bases from J, with 16 bases between. Germline CDR1 MGHRA, CDR2 YSYEKL. This CDR3 spans 15 amino acids. CDR3 protein: CASSQDLLGLGTQYF. The CDR3 DNA sequence: TGCGCCAGCAGCCAAGATCTACTGGGGTTAGGCACGCAGTATTTT.

The chain has TRBV29-1 and TRBJ2-7; TRBD1 agrees at 7 bases. V gave up 4 bases and J gave up 1 base; unmatched junction bases: 7. This CDR3 region has 14 residues. Germline CDR1 is SQVTM and CDR2 is ANQGSEA. Here the CDR3 reads CSVARTGISYEQYF. CDR3 nucleotides: TGCAGCGTTGCGCGGACAGGTATTTCCTACGAGCAGTACTTC.

Of note for this clonotype: Being one base from a much bigger clone, this may be a read error. This sequence joins TRBV12-3 or TRBV12-4 and TRBJ2-4; 8 bases map to TRBD1. The CDR3 runs to 12 residues. CDR3 nucleotides: TGTGCCAGCAGTTACGGGACAGGTCGGAAATCCTTC. Protein product: CASSYGTGRKSF.

This clonotype came up many times. The V gene is TRBV28, the J gene TRBJ1-1; D is possibly TRBD1 (6 bases). CDR1 and CDR2 from the germline V gene are MDHEN and SYDVKM. The V gene lost 3 bases and the J gene lost 1 base, with 15 bases spanning the gap. This CDR3 contains 16 residues. In DNA, the CDR3 is TGTGCCAGCAGTTTTTTGTCGGGGGCAGGGAACACTGAAGCTTTCTTT. This translates into CASSFLSGAGNTEAFF.

This clonotype was seen more than once but under ten times. This chain links TRBV4-1 with TRBJ2-7; D ambiguous. This CDR3 comprises 13 residues. V lost 4 bases and J lost 5, with 12 bases in between. Per the germline V gene, CDR1 is MGHRA and CDR2 is YSYEKL. CDR3 region: CASSLRRNHEQYF. CDR3 DNA: TGCGCCAGCAGCCTTCGTAGGAATCACGAGCAGTACTTC.

This clonotype was counted a few times. Since a much larger clone is just one base distant, this may be a read error. The V gene is TRBV6-1, the J gene TRBJ2-2; 8 bases are a match to TRBD2. Germline V gene data show CDR1 as MNHNS and CDR2 as SASEGT. This CDR3 comprises 15 residues. V shed 6 bases and J 4 bases; nucleotides not matched to a gene: 7. The DNA for the CDR3 is TGTGCCAGCAGCAGCGGGACTAGGCGCACCGGGGAGCTGTTTTTT. Its translation is CASSSGTRRTGELFF.

This clonotype was counted ten times or more. This chain joins TRBV18 and TRBJ2-3; 10 positions agree with TRBD2. The J segment lost 2 bases and the V segment lost 3 bases, leaving 5 bases of the junction unmatched. This CDR3 contains 16 residues. Per the germline V gene, CDR1 is KGHSH and CDR2 is LQKENI. The CDR3 loop reads CASSPLAGVHTDTQYF. DNA for the CDR3: TGTGCCAGCTCACCTCTAGCGGGAGTTCACACAGATACGCAGTATTTT.

This clonotype was seen repeatedly, ten times or more. The chain is built from TRBV24-1 and TRBJ2-7; D perhaps matches TRBD1 (6 bases). CDR1 is KGHDR, CDR2 SFDVKD, per germline. This CDR3 is 13 amino acids long. V gave up 2 bases and J gave up 4 bases, with 8 bases separating them. In DNA form, the CDR3 reads TGTGCCACCAGTGATTCGGACAGATACGAGCAGTACTTC. Translation: CATSDSDRYEQYF.

The table lists this clonotype with many counts. This rearrangement joins TRBV13 to TRBJ2-2, with 8 bases matching TRBD2. The ends lost 5 bases at V and 4 bases at J; junction bases unmatched: 6. The CDR3 runs 15 residues. The germline CDR1 and CDR2 sequences are PRHDT and FYEKMQ (reference sequence). In nucleotides, the CDR3 is TGTGCCAGCAGCCGCGGACTAGCCCTCACCGGGGAGCTGTTTTTT. It encodes CASSRGLALTGELFF.

This clonotype was picked up many times. V usage is TRBV9 and J usage is TRBJ2-3, with D perhaps assigned TRBD1 or TRBD2 (6 bases each). The CDR3 is 15 residues long. Per germline, CDR1 SGDLS and CDR2 YYNGEE. Trimming shortened V by 4 bases and J by 5 bases, and 17 bases separated the two germline ends. In nucleotides, the CDR3 is TGTGCCAGCAGCCTAGGGGGAGGACCGTTAGATACGCAGTATTTT. It encodes CASSLGGGPLDTQYF.

The genes are TRBV29-1 and TRBJ1-1, with 10 bases matching TRBD1. This CDR3 is built from 13 residues. Germline assignment: CDR1 SQVTM and CDR2 ANQGSEA. V was pared by 6 bases and J by 5 bases, with 6 bases of the junction left unmatched. The chain's CDR3 is CSVGGQGWTEAFF. In nucleotides, the CDR3 is TGCAGCGTGGGGGGACAGGGGTGGACTGAAGCTTTCTTT.

In its sample, this clonotype was seen a few times. The CDR3 loop reads CASSLVGLAGTNIQYF. In DNA form, the CDR3 reads TGTGCCAGCAGCTTAGTAGGTCTAGCGGGTACAAACATTCAGTACTTC. This rearrangement joins TRBV7-2 to TRBJ2-4; 8 bases agree with TRBD2. CDR3 size: 16 residues. With 1 base clipped from V and 6 bases from J, the junction kept 8 bases outside the gene matches. The germline V gene has CDR1 SGHTA and CDR2 FQGNSA. The entire variable domain, with the rest obtained from reference TRBV7-2 and TRBJ2-4, is as follows: GAGVSQSPSNKVTEKGKDVELRCDPISGHTALYWYRQSLGQGLEFLIYFQGNSAPDKSGLPSDRFSAERTGGSVSTLTIQRTQQEDSAVYLCASSLVGLAGTNIQYFGAGTRLSVL.

This clonotype was found many times. The rearrangement links TRBV27 to TRBJ2-7; D remains ambiguous. The CDR3 sequence is 14 residues long. Germline V gene lookup returns CDR1 MNHEY and CDR2 SMNVEV (reference sequence). V was trimmed by 6 bases and J by 2 bases, leaving 14 bases between them. DNA of the CDR3: TGTGCCAGCAGCTCCCAAGACCCCCCCTACGAGCAGTACTTC. It yields the protein CASSSQDPPYEQYF.

This clonotype occurred many times. The chain recombines TRBV18 with TRBJ2-5; D possibly corresponds to TRBD2 (5 bases). The CDR3 sequence is 11 residues long. Germline values: CDR1 KGHSH, CDR2 LQKENI. V gave up 6 bases and J gave up 3 bases, with 5 bases separating them. In nucleotides, the CDR3 is TGTGCCAGCTCCGGGAAAGAGACCCAGTACTTC. Amino acids: CASSGKETQYF.

This clonotype was seen more than once but under ten times. This chain uses TRBV3-1 with TRBJ2-1, with 7 bases that match TRBD2. The end of the DNA fits TRBJ2-5 better, so the J call may be wrong. Germline loops: CDR1 LGHDT, CDR2 YNNKEL (reference sequence). The CDR3 covers 14 residues. The CDR3 DNA is TGTGCCGCCCAGCGGGAATGGGGTGGAGAGACCCAGTACTTC. This gives the protein CAAQREWGGETQYF.

This clonotype was seen many times. CDR3 sequence reads: CSAPLMNEQFF. The CDR3 DNA sequence: TGCAGTGCTCCCCTAATGAATGAGCAGTTCTTC. This chain links TRBV20-1 with TRBJ2-1, with D unresolved. Trimming took 5 bases from V and 7 from J, leaving 9 bases between them. The germline CDR1 and CDR2 sequences are DFQATT and SNEGSKA (reference sequence). The CDR3 has 11 residues.

To note about this clonotype: A clone one base away is much larger, so this may be a read error. The chain joins TRBV28 to TRBJ1-1; possible D gene TRBD1, 6 bases. Germline V gene data show CDR1 as MDHEN and CDR2 as SYDVKM. Trimming left V 4 bases short and J 4 bases short, with 10 bases between. There are 13 residues in the CDR3. DNA for the CDR3: TGTGCCAGCAGTTCCAGGGGTTCCACTGAAGCTTTCTTT. Translating gives CASSSRGSTEAFF.

This clonotype was seen many times. The chain couples TRBV7-8 to TRBJ2-1, with 12 bases identical to TRBD2. V gave up 5 bases and J gave up 4 bases; unmatched junction bases: 9. The CDR3 contains 17 residues. CDR1 SGHVS and CDR2 FQNEAQ come from the germline V gene. CDR3 protein: CASSELELAGGYNEQFF. The DNA for the CDR3 is TGTGCCAGCAGCGAACTCGAACTAGCGGGGGGTTACAATGAGCAGTTCTTC. The entire variable domain, with the rest obtained from reference TRBV7-8 and TRBJ2-1, is as follows: GAGVSQSPRYKVAKRGQDVALRCDPISGHVSLFWYQQALGQGPEFLTYFQNEAQLDKSGLPSDRFFAERPEGSVSTLKIQRTQQEDSAVYLCASSELELAGGYNEQFFGPGTRLTVL.

This clonotype was counted between two and nine times. The rearrangement uses TRBV5-1 and TRBJ1-1; D may be TRBD1 (6 bases). Deletions cut 2 bases from V and 6 bases from J, with 11 bases between. The CDR3 totals 13 residues. The germline gives CDR1 SGHRS, CDR2 YFSETQ. In DNA form, the CDR3 reads TGCGCCAGCAGCTTTAGGGGGAGAGCTGAAGCTTTCTTT. Translation: CASSFRGRAEAFF.